This T cell receptor (beta chain) stems from a study of blood T cell repertoires in COVID-19. Study at large: PBMCs, B-cell-depleted T cells, or T cells provided the cDNA or gDNA that made up the material.

The data were produced by immunoSEQ multiplex PCR, yet TCRdb's version contains in-frame clones alone and is incomplete. The data hold around 240,000 clones, with about 87% observed a single time. Researchers sorted participants into cohorts using their self-reported clinical history. A case of COVID-19 had been met by exposed participants within 2 weeks before study entry. Germline values: CDR1 MDHEN, CDR2 SYDVKM. Between the trimmed V and J ends, which lost 5 bases and 3 bases, there was a span of 11 bases. The CDR3 totals 13 residues. The sequencing sample was made of PBMCs or T cells enriched from blood (not recorded which). The chain carries TRBV28 and TRBJ2-7; tentatively, D is TRBD2 (5 bases). The origin of this receptor is a man aged 50 to 59 who had been exposed to COVID-19. CDR3: CASSGPGSYEQYV. CDR3 nucleotide sequence: TGTGCCAGCAGTGGACCGGGGAGCTACGAGCAGTACGTC.